Detailed here is one T cell receptor (beta chain). Its antigen remains unidentified. V was shortened by 6 bases and J by 4 bases, with 9 bases between the two germline ends. Germline V CDR1 and CDR2: MDHEN, SYDVKM. This CDR3 has 13 amino acids. Isolation of CD4+ naive, central memory, regulatory and stem cell-like memory cells was achieved by sorting via CD45RO/CCR7/CD25/CD127/CD95/CD27. Sort purity for all populations was recorded as exceeding 98%. Investigators reverse transcribed all isolated RNA, so they sequenced expressed TCRB transcripts. Libraries were prepared by immunoSEQ multiplex PCR; TCRdb keeps only in-frame clonotypes and omits some of them. The sample shows about 130,000 clones, 9.2% of them seen only once. These data are taken from a study of beta chain features in type 1 diabetes. Study details: Across all samples, about 100,000,000 sorted cells were examined. Study findings and constraints: Cells expressing TCR highly could be over-represented by cDNA sequencing.

The sequenced sample consisted of central memory CD4+ T cells from blood. This receptor was identified in a young man in good health. The chain recombines TRBV28 with TRBJ2-2, with D uncertain. CDR3 sequence (DNA): TGTGCCAGCAGGGAGATCCTCACCGGGGAGCTGTTTTTT. Its translation is CASREILTGELFF.